This T cell receptor (beta chain) was sequenced during a study of shared clonotypes between healthy human individuals. Each subset's genomic DNA was split evenly across several immunoSEQ plates. Profiling relied on immunoSEQ multiplex PCR, and the TCRdb table lists in-frame clones only, not all of them. There are about 1,900,000 clones in the sample; about 95% occur only once, and more than 0.9% lies in the top ten. Per germline, CDR1 MDHEN and CDR2 SYDVKM. With 6 bases clipped from V and 4 bases from J, the junction kept 13 bases outside the gene matches. The CDR3 runs 18 residues. Naive CD8 isolation took CD45RO-negative cells positively selected for CCR7 and excluded terminally differentiated effector memory CD45RA+ cells.

The clonotype originates from a man between 18 and 29 years old in good health. The chain joins TRBV28 to TRBJ2-7; TRBD2 matches at 15 bases. Sequences were obtained from naive CD8+ T cells sorted from blood. This chain's CDR3 is CASRLKGLAGGRVYEQYF. CDR3 DNA sequence: TGTGCCAGCAGGTTAAAGGGACTAGCGGGGGGCCGGGTATACGAGCAGTACTTC.